The TCR beta chain under discussion was sequenced for a study of blood T cells in healthy people across ages. Whole-study results and caveats: TCR beta diversity was tightly associated with the proportion of naive T cells.

The germline V gene has CDR1 LNHDA and CDR2 SQIVND (reference sequence). V lost 4 bases and J 7 bases, leaving 19 bases between the germline ends. CDR3 length: 15 residues. Alongside a J-beta primer mix, a sample-barcoded 5' primer served in a second PCR lasting 7 to 11 cycles. TCRdb processed the 5' RACE reads anew with MiXCR; each CDR3 protein has one entry. The table has under 950,000 distinct CDR3 sequences, about a fifth seen once. This clonotype was seen more than once but under ten times. What it binds is unknown. The people who gave samples were healthy Caucasians from Russia, aged roughly 6 to 95.

Sequences were obtained from blood. The TCR sequence derives from a man aged 65 to 79 in good health. This chain connects TRBV19 to TRBJ1-2, with D possibly being TRBD1 (5 bases). The CDR3 reads CASSTSFAGQGGYTF. In DNA, the CDR3 is TGTGCCAGTAGTACCAGCTTCGCGGGGCAGGGTGGCTACACCTTC. Filled out from reference TRBV19 and TRBJ1-2, the complete variable domain reads DGGITQSPKYLFRKEGQNVTLSCEQNLNHDAMYWYRQDPGQGLRLIYYSQIVNDFQKGDIAEGYSVSREKKESFPLTVTSAQKNPTAFYLCASSTSFAGQGGYTFGSGTRLTVV.